Following are 32 T cell receptor beta chains from one sample sequenced in a study of technical replicates of blood from a handful of donors. Assay used: immunoSEQ multiplex PCR; TCRdb lists only in-frame clones, some missing. The sample consists of roughly 62,000 clones, roughly 91% of them appearing once. The sequenced sample was PBMCs. Receptors originate from a human donor in good health. Some clones in this sample may be carry-over from other donors' samples.

The chain is built from TRBV19 and TRBJ1-5; TRBD1 aligns across 8 bases. Trimming at V came to 4 bases and at J to 4 bases, leaving 12 bases not matched to a gene. This CDR3 spans 17 amino acids. The V gene's germline CDR1 is LNHDA and CDR2 SQIVND (reference sequence). This chain's CDR3 is CASSTSTGTGGNQPQHF. CDR3 bases: TGTGCCAGTAGTACCTCGACCGGGACAGGAGGAAATCAGCCCCAGCATTTT.

A single count supports this clone. The chain joins TRBV7-6 to TRBJ2-1, with 7 bases fitting TRBD2. The length of the CDR3 is 13 residues. V gave up 4 bases and J gave up 9 bases; unmatched junction bases: 6. Germline V gene data show CDR1 as SGHVS and CDR2 as FNYEAQ. CDR3 sequence: CASSYGLEPEQFF. In DNA form, the CDR3 reads TGTGCCAGCAGCTACGGACTAGAACCTGAGCAGTTCTTC.

The chain employs TRBV14 and TRBJ2-7; D gene unclear. V shed 0 bases and J shed 3 bases, with 9 bases lying between them. The CDR3 has 14 residues. Germline V lookup: CDR1 SGHDN, CDR2 FVKESK. CDR3 coding DNA: TGTGCCAGCAGCCAAGAACGAGCGATCTACGAGCAGTACTTC. Protein sequence: CASSQERAIYEQYF.

V usage is TRBV5-4 and J usage is TRBJ2-2, with D unresolved. Germline values: CDR1 SGHNT, CDR2 YYREEE (reference sequence). V was shortened by 2 bases and J by 4 bases, with 3 bases between the two germline ends. This CDR3 is 12 amino acids long. As DNA, the CDR3 is TGTGCCAGCAGCTTCTCCACCGGGGAGCTGTTTTTT. Amino acid sequence: CASSFSTGELFF. Variable domain in full (rest from reference TRBV5-4 and TRBJ2-2): ETGVTQSPTHLIKTRGQQVTLRCSSQSGHNTVSWYQQALGQGPQFIFQYYREEENGRGNFPPRFSGLQFPNYSSELNVNALELDDSALYLCASSFSTGELFFGEGSRLTVL.

The chain has TRBV4-1 and TRBJ1-1; D ambiguous. The CDR3 spans 13 residues. Germline loops: CDR1 MGHRA, CDR2 YSYEKL. Trimming took 4 bases from V and 1 from J, leaving 7 bases between them. DNA of the CDR3: TGCGCCAGCAGCCTTTCAGGGAACACTGAAGCTTTCTTT. This sequence encodes CASSLSGNTEAFF.

The chain carries TRBV2 and TRBJ1-4, with TRBD1 matching over 9 bases. The germline gives CDR1 SNHLY, CDR2 FYNNEI. The CDR3 loop spans 14 amino acids. V lost 4 bases and J lost 7; bases outside the gene matches: 4. CDR3 nucleotides: TGTGCCAGCAGTGGCGACAGGGGGTTTGAAAAACTGTTTTTT. Translating gives CASSGDRGFEKLFF.

V and J are TRBV6-6 and TRBJ2-3, with a tentative D call TRBD1 (5 bases). Germline-derived CDR1 and CDR2 are MNHNY and SVGAGI (reference sequence). V was pared by 6 bases and J by 0 bases, with 7 bases between. The CDR3 is made up of 13 amino acids. The CDR3 DNA reads TGTGCCAGCAGGCCAGGGAGCACAGATACGCAGTATTTT. This encodes CASRPGSTDTQYF.

This clone was seen a handful of times. The CDR3 DNA reads as TGTGCCAGCTCACTGGACAGGATCGGGCAGATACCGGGTGAGCAGTTCTTC. Protein product: CASSLDRIGQIPGEQFF. The chain couples TRBV18 to TRBJ2-1; 7 bases are a match to TRBD1. The V segment lost 4 bases and the J segment 9 bases; nucleotides outside the gene matches: 18. Germline V gives CDR1 KGHSH, CDR2 LQKENI. The CDR3 length is 17 residues.

The chain has TRBV5-1 and TRBJ2-2; tentatively, D is TRBD2 (5 bases). The CDR3 covers 13 residues. The germline gives CDR1 SGHRS, CDR2 YFSETQ. The V end lost 2 bases, the J end lost 5 bases, and 7 bases lay between the germline ends. This CDR3 is CASSFRGTGELFF. CDR3 nucleotide sequence: TGCGCCAGCAGCTTCCGGGGTACCGGGGAGCTGTTTTTT.

This chain connects TRBV7-9 to TRBJ2-3, with 9 bases fitting TRBD1. Germline V lookup: CDR1 SEHNR, CDR2 FQNEAQ (reference sequence). V shed 5 bases and J 3 bases; nucleotides not matched to a gene: 6. CDR3 length: 15 residues. The CDR3 sequence: CASSPQGQGTDTQYF. As DNA, the CDR3 is TGTGCCAGCAGCCCCCAGGGACAGGGAACAGATACGCAGTATTTT.

The CDR3 bases are TGTGCCAGCAGCTCCAGACTAGCGATGACAGATGGGGAGCAGTTCTTC. This codes for CASSSRLAMTDGEQFF. The gene calls are TRBV11-2 and TRBJ2-1, with 8 bases lining up with TRBD2. The trim removed 4 bases at V and 10 bases at J, leaving 15 bases unmatched. This CDR3 contains 16 residues. Germline CDR1 is SGHAT and CDR2 is FQNNGV. Full variable domain (missing parts from reference TRBV11-2 and TRBJ2-1): EAGVAQSPRYKIIEKRQSVAFWCNPISGHATLYWYQQILGQGPKLLIQFQNNGVVDDSQLPKDRFSAERLKGVDSTLKIQPAKLEDSAVYLCASSSRLAMTDGEQFFGPGTRLTVL.

J is TRBJ1-5 and V is TRBV1. TRBV1 is a listed pseudogene. The CDR3 runs to 11 residues. CDR3 residues: CTIGGRQPQHF. In nucleotides, the CDR3 is TGCACCATCGGGGGGCGTCAGCCCCAGCATTTT.

The rearrangement joins TRBV2 to TRBJ1-2; the D is unclear. V was trimmed by 8 bases and J by 5 bases, leaving 15 bases between them. The CDR3 loop spans 13 amino acids. Germline assignment: CDR1 SNHLY and CDR2 FYNNEI. CDR3 amino acids: CASCRGSLYGYTF. DNA for the CDR3: TGTGCCAGCTGCCGAGGGTCCCTATATGGCTACACCTTC.

The J gene is TRBJ2-1, the V gene TRBV10-3, with 9 bases matching TRBD2. J gave up 3 bases and V 2 bases, and 2 bases lay outside the gene matches. The CDR3 consists of 15 residues. Germline V lookup: CDR1 ENHRY, CDR2 SYGVKD. CDR3 DNA sequence: TGTGCCATCAGTGAGCCAGCGGGGGGCTACAATGAGCAGTTCTTC. Protein: CAISEPAGGYNEQFF.

The rearrangement links TRBV11-2 to TRBJ2-7; D gene uncertain. CDR3 size: 11 residues. The germline gives CDR1 SGHAT, CDR2 FQNNGV. V was cut by 4 bases and J by 7 bases, with 8 bases left in between. The CDR3 DNA sequence: TGTGCCAGCAGCTCCTTTCGGGAGCAGTACTTC. Encoded protein: CASSSFREQYF.

The genes are TRBV5-6 and TRBJ2-2; 13 bases fit TRBD2. Germline CDR1 reads SGHDT; CDR2 reads YYEEEE. V gave up 0 bases and J gave up 7 bases; unmatched junction bases: 9. The CDR3 has 18 residues. CDR3 in DNA: TGTGCCAGCAGCTTGGAACTAGCGGGGGGGCGAGATGGCGGGGAGCTGTTTTTT. Translation: CASSLELAGGRDGGELFF.

This chain joins TRBV7-8 and TRBJ1-5; no firm D call. CDR1 SGHVS and CDR2 FQNEAQ come from the germline V gene. The CDR3 runs to 15 residues. V lost 0 bases to trimming and J lost 6 bases, with 12 bases between them. CDR3 sequence (DNA): TGTGCCAGCAGCTTAGCGCCCATTTACAGTCAGCCCCAGCATTTT. It codes for CASSLAPIYSQPQHF.

V and J are TRBV4-1 and TRBJ2-7; D not resolved. The CDR3 runs 15 residues. Germline values: CDR1 MGHRA, CDR2 YSYEKL. The V end was cut by 1 base, the J end by 4 bases, with 14 bases between. The CDR3 DNA is TGCGCCAGCAGCCAAGGGGTCCGACTCGGGTACGAGCAGTACTTC. The encoded protein is CASSQGVRLGYEQYF.

The chain couples TRBV4-3 to TRBJ2-5; unclear D gene. Trimming removed 1 base from V and 1 base from J, with 10 bases in between. CDR3 size: 15 residues. Germline V gene data show CDR1 as LGHNA and CDR2 as YSLEER. CDR3 sequence: CASSQAYSFQETQYF. The CDR3, as DNA: TGCGCCAGCAGCCAAGCCTACAGTTTCCAAGAGACCCAGTACTTC.

This chain links TRBV29-1 with TRBJ2-1; TRBD2 matches 9 bases. From germline, CDR1 is SQVTM and CDR2 ANQGSEA. V trimming: 6 bases; J trimming: 7 bases; junction bases outside the gene matches: 10. The CDR3 spans 14 residues. The CDR3: CSVGRGGGVNEQFF. CDR3 DNA sequence: TGCAGCGTCGGGAGGGGCGGGGGGGTGAATGAGCAGTTCTTC.

This chain connects TRBV7-8 to TRBJ2-6; 8 positions agree with TRBD2. CDR3 size: 17 residues. J gave up 3 bases and V 2 bases, and 6 bases lay outside the gene matches. Germline CDR1 reads SGHVS; CDR2 reads FQNEAQ. The CDR3: CASSLTGGRNGANVLTF. The CDR3 region has the DNA TGTGCCAGCAGCTTAACGGGGGGGCGCAATGGGGCCAACGTCCTGACTTTC.

Only one count was recorded for this clone. This chain uses TRBV6-5 with TRBJ2-7; 9 bases fit TRBD1. The CDR3 covers 16 residues. J was trimmed by 1 base and V by 0 bases; bases with no gene match: 4. Per the germline V gene, CDR1 is MNHEY and CDR2 is SVGAGI. The CDR3 spells CASSYSTGTGSYEQYF. The DNA of the CDR3 is TGTGCCAGCAGTTACTCCACGGGGACAGGGTCCTACGAGCAGTACTTC.

This clone was counted a few times. The chain joins TRBV7-9 to TRBJ2-7; 7 positions agree with TRBD2. V was pared by 6 bases and J by 2 bases, with 7 bases of the junction left unmatched. The CDR3 is 14 amino acids. CDR1 and CDR2 (germline): SEHNR, FQNEAQ (reference sequence). The CDR3 spells CASRSRAGTYEQYF. The CDR3 DNA is TGTGCCAGCAGGTCGAGAGCGGGGACCTACGAGCAGTACTTC. Full variable domain (rest looked up from reference TRBV7-9 and TRBJ2-7): DTGVSQNPRHKITKRGQNVTFRCDPISEHNRLYWYRQTLGQGPEFLTYFQNEAQLEKSRLLSDRFSAERPKGSFSTLEIQRTEQGDSAMYLCASRSRAGTYEQYFGPGTRLTVT.

In its sample, this clone was seen once. J is TRBJ2-3 and V is TRBV5-1; D unclear. The CDR3 is 16 amino acids. Germline V lookup: CDR1 SGHRS, CDR2 YFSETQ. Trimming took off 0 bases at V and 1 base at J, with 12 bases between the two ends. CDR3 protein: CASSLDPSQGTDTQYF. The CDR3 nucleotides read TGCGCCAGCAGCTTGGATCCCTCCCAGGGCACAGATACGCAGTATTTT. Combining the CDR3 with reference TRBV5-1 and TRBJ2-3 gives the whole variable domain KAGVTQTPRYLIKTRGQQVTLSCSPISGHRSVSWYQQTPGQGLQFLFEYFSETQRNKGNFPGRFSGRQFSNSRSEMNVSTLELGDSALYLCASSLDPSQGTDTQYFGPGTRLTVL.

The chain combines TRBV4-2 with TRBJ2-1; 10 nucleotides agree with TRBD2. The junction had 9 bases not matched to a gene; V was cut back by 1 base and J by 9 bases. CDR1 LGHNA and CDR2 YNFKEQ come from the germline V gene. This CDR3 comprises 16 residues. The CDR3 region is CASSQGRLAGGFEQFF. CDR3 coding DNA: TGTGCCAGCAGCCAAGGTCGGTTAGCGGGGGGATTTGAGCAGTTCTTC.

This clone came up once. This chain uses TRBV5-1 with TRBJ2-5; D unresolved. CDR1 and CDR2 (germline): SGHRS, YFSETQ. The CDR3 is 15 amino acids. The ends were cut back, 0 bases at V and 5 bases at J, with 14 bases in the middle. The CDR3 here is CASSLVAGARETQYF. The CDR3 DNA reads TGCGCCAGCAGCTTGGTGGCAGGTGCTCGGGAGACCCAGTACTTC.

The chain carries TRBV10-3 and TRBJ1-4; TRBD1 matches 7 bases. J was trimmed by 8 bases and V by 2 bases; bases with no gene match: 2. Germline CDR1 and CDR2: ENHRY and SYGVKD. This CDR3 spans 13 amino acids. The CDR3 sequence is CAISEDRAEKLFF. In DNA, the CDR3 is TGTGCCATCAGTGAGGACAGGGCAGAAAAACTGTTTTTT.

V and J are TRBV11-2 and TRBJ1-2, with 11 bases fitting TRBD1. J was trimmed by 4 bases and V by 7 bases; bases with no gene match: 11. CDR3 length: 16 residues. CDR1 is SGHAT, CDR2 FQNNGV, per germline. The CDR3 coding sequence is TGTGCCAGCAAGTTAGGACAGGGGGCCACCTCCTATGGCTACACCTTC. It translates to CASKLGQGATSYGYTF. The entire variable domain, with the rest obtained from reference TRBV11-2 and TRBJ1-2, is as follows: EAGVAQSPRYKIIEKRQSVAFWCNPISGHATLYWYQQILGQGPKLLIQFQNNGVVDDSQLPKDRFSAERLKGVDSTLKIQPAKLEDSAVYLCASKLGQGATSYGYTFGSGTRLTVV.

This clone appeared once. The V call is TRBV15, the J call TRBJ1-4, with unresolved D. This CDR3 region has 15 residues. V lost 6 bases to trimming and J lost 0 bases, with 11 bases between them. CDR1 and CDR2 (germline): LNHNV, YYDKDF (reference sequence). CDR3 sequence (DNA): TGTGCCACCAGGACGCGGCGGACAACTAATGAAAAACTGTTTTTT. Translated, it gives CATRTRRTTNEKLFF. The whole variable domain, remainder taken from reference TRBV15 and TRBJ1-4, is DAMVIQNPRYQVTQFGKPVTLSCSQTLNHNVMYWYQQKSSQAPKLLFHYYDKDFNNEADTPDNFQSRRPNTSFCFLDIRSPGLGDTAMYLCATRTRRTTNEKLFFGSGTQLSVL.

The chain couples TRBV28 to TRBJ1-2; tentative D call: TRBD1 (6 bases). Germline V gene sequence: CDR1 MDHEN, CDR2 SYDVKM. CDR3 length: 13 amino acids. V lost 6 bases, J lost 0 bases, and 8 bases lay in between. The CDR3 here is CASRQGSNYGYTF. In nucleotides, the CDR3 is TGTGCCAGCAGACAGGGCTCTAACTATGGCTACACCTTC.

V usage is TRBV6-1 and J usage is TRBJ2-1, with TRBD2 identical over 7 bases. CDR3 length: 15 amino acids. V lost 6 bases and J lost 7; bases outside the gene matches: 12. Germline V gives CDR1 MNHNS, CDR2 SASEGT. The CDR3 region has the DNA TGTGCCAGCAGACCTCTAGCGGACCTAAGGAATGAGCAGTTCTTC. Encoded protein: CASRPLADLRNEQFF.

The V and J genes are TRBV15 and TRBJ1-4; D remains unclear. The length of the CDR3 is 14 residues. The V end lost 0 bases, the J end lost 8 bases, and 10 bases lay between the germline ends. Germline V gene lookup returns CDR1 LNHNV and CDR2 YYDKDF (reference sequence). The CDR3 DNA reads as TGTGCCACCAGCAGAGAAGAAGGCGGGGAAAAACTGTTTTTT. It translates to CATSREEGGEKLFF.